The 21 T cell receptor beta chains presented below share a single source sample, sequenced in a study of T cells in Graves' hyperthyroidism and ophthalmopathy. Amplification of TCR beta CDR3 regions used RNA as the template. The HTBI set primed first-round TCR CDR3 RT-PCR. TCRdb analysed the multiplex PCR reads with MiXCR anew, one entry per CDR3 protein. The repertoire holds roughly 800,000 distinct CDR3 sequences, with about 38% as singletons. Sequencing was done on a sample of blood. The receptors here all came from a man aged 18 to 30 with Graves' hyperthyroidism.

As for this clonotype: A much larger clonotype is one base distant, so this may be a read error. The V gene is TRBV15, the J gene TRBJ2-7, with a possible D match to TRBD2 (6 bases). V was cut by 6 bases and J by 1 base, with 10 bases left in between. In germline, CDR1 is LNHNV, CDR2 YYDKDF (reference sequence). This CDR3 has 13 residues. CDR3 amino acids: CATSGGISYEQYF. Here the CDR3 DNA reads TGTGCCACCAGTGGCGGGATATCCTACGAGCAGTACTTC.

This clonotype was seen a few times. This rearrangement joins TRBV5-1 to TRBJ2-2; D is ambiguous. V was pared by 1 base and J by 4 bases, with 8 bases between. Germline CDR1 reads SGHRS; CDR2 reads YFSETQ. CDR3 length equals 14 residues. The CDR3: CASSLNPVTGELFF. CDR3 nucleotides: TGCGCCAGCAGCTTGAACCCCGTCACCGGGGAGCTGTTTTTT.

This clonotype showed up many times. The rearrangement uses TRBV12-3 or TRBV12-4 and TRBJ1-1, with TRBD1 matching 7 bases. CDR3 length: 13 residues. The J segment lost 6 bases and the V segment lost 5 bases, leaving 6 bases of the junction unmatched. The CDR3 loop is CASSPTGESEAFF. The CDR3 DNA is TGTGCCAGCAGTCCAACAGGGGAATCTGAAGCTTTCTTT.

To note about this clonotype: One end of the junction fails to match germline, which may point to a read error. This chain links TRBV7-8 with TRBJ2-7, with a weak D call TRBD2 (5 bases). Germline V gives CDR1 SGHVS, CDR2 FQNEAQ. The CDR3 has 15 residues. CDR3 sequence: CASSSDLEGDYKQYF. CDR3 DNA: TGTGCCAGCAGCTCCGACCTTGAGGGAGACTACAAGCAGTACTTC.

This clonotype was observed a few times. The chain recombines TRBV2 with TRBJ2-5, with 12 bases identical to TRBD1. CDR3 length: 17 amino acids. CDR1 and CDR2 (germline): SNHLY, FYNNEI. V dropped 2 bases and J dropped 3; count of bases not matched to a gene: 7. The CDR3 here is CASSEWGQGAPEETQYF. The CDR3 coding sequence is TGTGCCAGCAGTGAATGGGGACAGGGGGCTCCTGAAGAGACCCAGTACTTC.

This clonotype was counted only a few times. A read error is possible here, since a much larger clone lies one base away. The chain combines TRBV4-1 with TRBJ1-1; a possible D gene is TRBD1 (5 bases). In germline, CDR1 is MGHRA, CDR2 YSYEKL. This CDR3 has 13 amino acids. CDR3 region: CASSQDWGAEAFF. Written as DNA, the CDR3 is TGTGCCAGCAGCCAAGACTGGGGCGCTGAAGCTTTCTTT.

The chain couples TRBV7-2 to TRBJ1-1; 7 bases agree with TRBD1. Trimming took 4 bases from V and 0 from J; bases not matched to a gene: 8. Germline V gene data show CDR1 as SGHTA and CDR2 as FQGNSA. CDR3 size: 16 residues. CDR3 region: CASSSQGVLLNTEAFF. CDR3 DNA sequence: TGTGCCAGCAGCTCTCAGGGGGTTCTCTTGAACACTGAAGCTTTCTTT.

The chain employs TRBV6-5 and TRBJ1-3; 8 positions agree with TRBD1. CDR3 length equals 17 residues. The germline gives CDR1 MNHEY, CDR2 SVGAGI. V lost 2 bases and J lost 4; bases outside the gene matches: 10. Here the CDR3 DNA reads TGTGCCAGCAGTTACCAGGGGGCTTCGCCGGTCGGAAACACCATATATTTT. As protein: CASSYQGASPVGNTIYF.

There are a few counts of this clonotype. The chain couples TRBV20-1 to TRBJ1-1; D may be TRBD1 (6 bases). Germline-derived CDR1 and CDR2 are DFQATT and SNEGSKA (reference sequence). The CDR3 is made up of 14 amino acids. Trimming took 1 base from V and 6 from J, leaving 15 bases between them. The CDR3 loop is CSARAHRVGAEAFF. DNA of the CDR3: TGCAGTGCTAGAGCCCACAGGGTGGGTGCTGAAGCTTTCTTT.

This rearrangement joins TRBV5-6 to TRBJ1-1; D possibly corresponds to TRBD1 (5 bases). This CDR3 contains 15 residues. Germline values: CDR1 SGHDT, CDR2 YYEEEE. The V gene lost 1 base and the J gene lost 0 bases, with 10 bases spanning the gap. In nucleotides, the CDR3 is TGTGCCAGCAGCTTGTTTGACAGATTGAACACTGAAGCTTTCTTT. The encoded protein is CASSLFDRLNTEAFF.

The chain has TRBV2 and TRBJ1-1; D possibly corresponds to TRBD1 (5 bases). The CDR3 contains 15 residues. Germline V lookup: CDR1 SNHLY, CDR2 FYNNEI. V dropped 6 bases and J dropped 1 base, with 15 bases sitting between them. Here the CDR3 reads CASSTQGLENTEAFF. For the CDR3, the DNA is TGTGCCAGCAGCACTCAGGGACTCGAGAACACTGAAGCTTTCTTT.

For this clonotype: This clone may be a read error of a much larger clone one base away. The J gene is TRBJ1-1, the V gene TRBV20-1; the D gene is possibly TRBD1 (5 bases). The CDR3 length is 14 residues. Germline values: CDR1 DFQATT, CDR2 SNEGSKA (reference sequence). The DNA for the CDR3 is TGCAGAGCTAGAGCCGCAGGGAGGAACACTGAAGCTTTCTTT. Translating it yields CRARAAGRNTEAFF.

CDR3 in DNA: TGTGCCAGCAGTTTCGGAGGGTGGCGGTCACCCCTCCACTTT. It yields the protein CASSFGGWRSPLHF. The J gene is TRBJ1-6, the V gene TRBV12-3 or TRBV12-4, with D unresolved. V lost 3 bases, J lost 10 bases, and 13 bases lay in between. This CDR3 is 14 amino acids long.

With respect to this clonotype: With a much larger clone just one base away, this may be a read error. The final CDR3 position lacks the conserved phenylalanine or tryptophan, pointing to a likely read error. The chain is built from TRBV20-1 and TRBJ1-1, with D perhaps TRBD1 (5 bases). There are 13 residues in the CDR3. V shed 5 bases and J shed 1 base, with 11 bases lying between them. Germline CDR1 is DFQATT and CDR2 is SNEGSKA (reference sequence). CDR3 sequence reads: CSAGQGKNTEAFS. The CDR3 nucleotides are TGCAGTGCTGGACAAGGGAAGAACACTGAAGCTTTCTCT.

This clonotype was counted only a few times. The genes are TRBV7-2 and TRBJ1-6, with a tentative D call TRBD1 (5 bases). Trimming shortened V by 5 bases and J by 7 bases, and 15 bases separated the two germline ends. The CDR3 totals 15 residues. Germline V gene sequence: CDR1 SGHTA, CDR2 FQGNSA. DNA of the CDR3: TGTGCCAGCAGCCAACCGCAGGGAAAGAATTCACCCCTCCACTTT. Residues: CASSQPQGKNSPLHF.

This clonotype appeared a few times. The chain links TRBV5-6 to TRBJ1-1; no firm D call. The germline CDR1 and CDR2 sequences are SGHDT and YYEEEE. The CDR3 runs to 14 residues. V gave up 2 bases and J gave up 2 bases, with 10 bases separating them. DNA of the CDR3: TGTGCCAGCAGCTTTAGTATGCTTAACACTGAAGCTTTCTTT. It encodes CASSFSMLNTEAFF. Looking up the rest from reference TRBV5-6 and TRBJ1-1 gives the full variable domain: DAGVTQSPTHLIKTRGQQVTLRCSPKSGHDTVSWYQQALGQGPQFIFQYYEEEERQRGNFPDRFSGHQFPNYSSELNVNALLLGDSALYLCASSFSMLNTEAFFGQGTRLTVV.

The J gene is TRBJ1-1, the V gene TRBV9, with D tentatively TRBD1 (5 bases). Germline-derived CDR1 and CDR2 are SGDLS and YYNGEE. The CDR3 contains 14 residues. V gave up 4 bases and J gave up 11 bases, with 21 bases separating them. The DNA for the CDR3 is TGTGCCAGCAGCCAAGACGGGAGGGGCCTGGGGGCTTTCTTT. Residues: CASSQDGRGLGAFF.

The genes are TRBV25-1 and TRBJ2-5; D tentatively fits TRBD1 or TRBD2 (6 bases each). The CDR3 has 14 residues. In germline, CDR1 is MGHDK, CDR2 SYGVNS. V lost 5 bases and J 5 bases, leaving 15 bases between the germline ends. CDR3 sequence (DNA): TGTGCCAGCAGTCGATCCGGGGGCTCGGAGACCCAGTACTTC. Translating it yields CASSRSGGSETQYF.

The chain recombines TRBV6-2 or TRBV6-3 with TRBJ2-2, with 8 bases identical to TRBD1. This CDR3 region has 19 residues. CDR1 and CDR2 from the germline V gene are MNHEY and SVGEGT. The J segment lost 1 base and the V segment lost 0 bases, leaving 10 bases of the junction unmatched. CDR3 sequence: CASSYSSQGARRNTGELFF. CDR3 coding DNA: TGTGCCAGCAGTTACTCATCGCAGGGGGCAAGGAGGAACACCGGGGAGCTGTTTTTT.

The chain employs TRBV19 and TRBJ2-1; 7 bases fit TRBD2. The germline V gene encodes CDR1 LNHDA and CDR2 SQIVND (reference sequence). V shed 3 bases and J 0 bases; nucleotides not matched to a gene: 5. This CDR3 region has 16 residues. The CDR3: CASSIYRGSSYNEQFF. DNA for the CDR3: TGTGCCAGTAGTATTTACCGCGGGAGCTCCTACAATGAGCAGTTCTTC.

Turning to this clonotype: This could be a read error, since a much larger clone is one nucleotide away. The chain uses TRBV20-1 and TRBJ2-5; D gene unclear. With 4 bases removed from V and 1 base from J, the gap between germline ends came to 10 bases. Germline lookup yields CDR1 DFQATT and CDR2 SNEGSKA (reference sequence). The CDR3 sequence is 13 residues long. CDR3 protein: CSAIRVAQETQYF. The CDR3 DNA reads as TGCAGTGCTATACGGGTCGCCCAAGAGACCCAGTACTTC.